This T cell receptor beta chain was retrieved from a study of Graves' ophthalmopathy and Graves' hyperthyroidism. Study-wide background: At initial diagnosis, peripheral blood was obtained, and this preceded any treatment.

This clonotype showed up many times. Stable hyperthyroidism meant no ophthalmopathy within 18 months of follow-up. Researchers turned away patients with other autoimmune diseases, uncontrolled infections, pregnancy or lactation. Isolation of PBMCs was performed using roughly 10 ml of fresh peripheral blood. V was clipped by 0 bases and J by 0 bases, with 15 bases between them. The germline V gene has CDR1 DFQATT and CDR2 SNEGSKA (reference sequence). CDR3 length equals 18 residues. The study amplified TCR beta CDR3 regions using RNA transcripts. First-round RT-PCR with HTBI primers preceded a second-round multiplex PCR. TCRdb re-called the multiplex PCR reads with MiXCR, one entry per CDR3 protein. The sample comprises approximately 15,000 distinct CDR3 sequences, 46% of which are singletons, and roughly 27% rests with the top ten.

Source material: peripheral blood. The V call is TRBV20-1, the J call TRBJ2-6; the D gene could be TRBD1 or TRBD2 (5 bases each). The TCR sequence derives from a middle-aged woman with stable Graves' hyperthyroidism. The CDR3 DNA follows: TGCAGTGCTAGAGATCGGGGCTTTCCGTACTCTGGGGCCAACGTCCTGACTTTC. Its translation is CSARDRGFPYSGANVLTF.